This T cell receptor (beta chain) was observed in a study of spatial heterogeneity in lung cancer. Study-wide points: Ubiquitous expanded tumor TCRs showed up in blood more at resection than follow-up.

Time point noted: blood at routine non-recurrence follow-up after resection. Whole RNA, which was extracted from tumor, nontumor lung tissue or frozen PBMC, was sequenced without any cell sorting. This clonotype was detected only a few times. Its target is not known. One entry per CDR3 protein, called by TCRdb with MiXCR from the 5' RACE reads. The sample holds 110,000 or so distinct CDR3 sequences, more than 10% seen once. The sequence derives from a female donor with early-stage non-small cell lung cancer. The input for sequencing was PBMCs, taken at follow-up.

CDR3 residues: CASSQPGLSGNTIYF. The CDR3 nucleotides are TGTGCCAGCAGTCAGCCGGGGCTCTCTGGAAACACCATATATTTT. The rearrangement joins TRBV6-1 to TRBJ1-3; weak D call: TRBD1 (5 bases). The CDR3 runs to 15 residues. Trimming removed 5 bases at V and 0 bases at J, with 11 bases between. Germline V gives CDR1 MNHNS, CDR2 SASEGT.